This T cell receptor (beta chain) was sequenced during a study of naive and memory T cell subsets. Findings and caveats of the study: Gini index rose across naive, CM, EM and EMRA in CD4 and CD8. Over 95% of naive TCR sequences appeared only once after error correction, unlike memory subsets.

The germline V gene encodes CDR1 SEHNR and CDR2 FQNEAQ (reference sequence). The CDR3 runs 11 residues. This clonotype was picked up a small number of times. Its target is not known. Sequence at one end of the junction differs from germline and may be a read error. Both TRBC1 and TRBC2 were covered by a beta constant-region primer of two equimolar oligonucleotides. TCRdb fed the UMI-ligation and nested PCR reads into MiXCR, producing one record per CDR3 protein. The sample holds tens of thousands of distinct CDR3 sequences, about an eighth seen once. The clonotype originates from a human donor in good health. The specimen sequenced was effector memory CD4+ T cells from blood. Noted subset: effector memory, CD45RA- CD27-. The chain recombines TRBV7-9 with TRBJ2-3, with a possible D match to TRBD1 (5 bases). The CDR3 reads CASSGAADTHF. In DNA form, the CDR3 reads TGTGCCAGCAGCGGGGCGGCGGATACGCATTTT.